This T cell receptor (beta chain) was sequenced for a study of T cell responses to AZD1222 COVID-19 vaccine. Study outcomes and limitations: Baseline seropositives among AZD1222 recipients totaled only five to seven.

Concerning this clone itself: The antigen is not known.

Per germline, CDR1 SGHRS and CDR2 YFSETQ. V lost 4 bases and J lost 3; bases outside the gene matches: 5. The CDR3 sequence is 14 residues long. TCRdb keeps only in-frame clones here, not all; method: immunoSEQ multiplex PCR. The data show about 200,000 clones, with roughly 91% seen just once and over 0.95% held by the top ten. This clonotype was sampled from an adult in good health. The sample was peripheral blood, taken on day 0 of MenACWY control vaccination. V and J are TRBV5-1 and TRBJ2-3; 7 bases align to TRBD2. In nucleotides, the CDR3 is TGCGCCAGCAGCGACCAGCGGGGAACAGATACGCAGTATTTT. Translated: CASSDQRGTDTQYF. Using reference TRBV5-1 and TRBJ2-3 for the parts outside the CDR3, the full variable domain is KAGVTQTPRYLIKTRGQQVTLSCSPISGHRSVSWYQQTPGQGLQFLFEYFSETQRNKGNFPGRFSGRQFSNSRSEMNVSTLELGDSALYLCASSDQRGTDTQYFGPGTRLTVL.